Presented here are 5 T cell receptor beta chains from one specimen sequenced in a study of shared clonotypes between healthy human individuals. The method was immunoSEQ multiplex PCR; TCRdb's version includes in-frame clones alone and lacks a portion of them. This sample yields under 2,500,000 clones, of which 95% are seen a single time; approximately 0.13% belongs to the top ten. Sequenced: naive CD4+ T cells sorted from blood. Subset of the sample: CD45RA+ positively selected. All receptors derive from a young man in good health.

There are a few counts of this clone. This same CDR3 is encoded by further DNA sequences in the sample. This rearrangement joins TRBV11-2 to TRBJ2-7; 11 positions match TRBD1. CDR3 size: 14 residues. CDR1 and CDR2 from the germline V gene are SGHAT and FQNNGV. Trimming removed 5 bases from V and 3 bases from J; junction bases left unmatched: 3. The CDR3 nucleotides read TGTGCCAGCAGCCCGGGGACAGGGGGCTACGAGCAGTACTTC. Translation gives CASSPGTGGYEQYF. The whole variable domain, filled in from reference TRBV11-2 and TRBJ2-7, reads EAGVAQSPRYKIIEKRQSVAFWCNPISGHATLYWYQQILGQGPKLLIQFQNNGVVDDSQLPKDRFSAERLKGVDSTLKIQPAKLEDSAVYLCASSPGTGGYEQYFGPGTRLTVT.

V is TRBV28 and J is TRBJ2-7, with D tentatively TRBD1 or TRBD2 (5 bases each). Trimming stripped 1 base from V and 2 bases from J, with 15 bases between. CDR1 and CDR2 (germline): MDHEN, SYDVKM. CDR3 length: 16 residues. Here the CDR3 reads CASSLLKLGATYEQYF. CDR3 coding DNA: TGTGCCAGCAGTTTATTGAAGCTCGGGGCCACCTACGAGCAGTACTTC.

J is TRBJ1-6 and V is TRBV6-1; D remains ambiguous. V was cut by 2 bases and J by 1 base, with 9 bases left in between. Per the germline V gene, CDR1 is MNHNS and CDR2 is SASEGT. The CDR3 consists of 16 residues. The CDR3 spells CASSESGISYNSPLHF. In DNA, the CDR3 is TGTGCCAGCAGTGAATCAGGAATATCCTATAATTCACCCCTCCACTTT.

With regard to this clone: Other DNA sequences in this specimen translate into the identical CDR3. The V gene is TRBV7-6, the J gene TRBJ2-7; TRBD2 agrees at 8 bases. The V gene's germline CDR1 is SGHVS and CDR2 FNYEAQ. V gave up 4 bases and J gave up 4 bases; unmatched junction bases: 6. The CDR3 extends over 14 amino acids. Here the CDR3 DNA reads TGTGCCAGCAGCTCAGGACTAGCTGCGTACGAGCAGTACTTC. Amino acids: CASSSGLAAYEQYF.

The V call is TRBV5-1, the J call TRBJ2-2; D is possibly TRBD1 (6 bases). This CDR3 is 14 amino acids long. V lost 5 bases, J lost 6 bases, and 14 bases lay in between. Per the germline V gene, CDR1 is SGHRS and CDR2 is YFSETQ. The CDR3 reads CASSLSGVAGELFF. The DNA for the CDR3 is TGCGCCAGCAGTCTGTCAGGGGTAGCCGGGGAGCTGTTTTTT. Full variable domain (missing parts from reference TRBV5-1 and TRBJ2-2): KAGVTQTPRYLIKTRGQQVTLSCSPISGHRSVSWYQQTPGQGLQFLFEYFSETQRNKGNFPGRFSGRQFSNSRSEMNVSTLELGDSALYLCASSLSGVAGELFFGEGSRLTVL.